The 11 T cell receptor beta chains in this list originate from one sample, sequenced in a study of cytomegalovirus exposure and HLA in healthy donors. 60 Vbeta and 13 Jbeta primers were used in PCR. Repertoires were generated with immunoSEQ multiplex PCR, while TCRdb's copy carries only in-frame clones and drops some. Here the sample spans 150,000 to 200,000 clones, 65% to 85% being singletons. The sample consisted of PBMCs. The receptors derive from a man in his forties or fifties in good health and CMV-seropositive.

The J gene is TRBJ1-2, the V gene TRBV27; TRBD1 might be the D (5 bases). Trimming took 7 bases from V and 7 from J, leaving 16 bases between them. CDR3 length equals 13 residues. CDR1 is MNHEY and CDR2 is SMNVEV in the germline V gene (reference sequence). This CDR3 is CASTQRWGGGYTF. The DNA for the CDR3 is TGTGCCAGCACCCAACGGTGGGGGGGTGGCTACACCTTC.

V is TRBV9 and J is TRBJ2-3; 8 bases map to TRBD2. In germline, CDR1 is SGDLS, CDR2 YYNGEE. CDR3 length: 14 residues. V trimming: 0 bases; J trimming: 6 bases; junction bases outside the gene matches: 3. The CDR3 region is CASSVGAGVDTQYF. DNA of the CDR3: TGTGCCAGCAGCGTAGGAGCGGGGGTGGATACGCAGTATTTT. Full variable domain (outside the CDR3, taken from reference TRBV9 and TRBJ2-3): DSGVTQTPKHLITATGQRVTLRCSPRSGDLSVYWYQQSLDQGLQFLIQYYNGEERAKGNILERFSAQQFPDLHSELNLSSLELGDSALYFCASSVGAGVDTQYFGPGTRLTVL.

A word on this clone: Mismatch with germline at one junction end may stem from a read error. The chain has TRBV28 and TRBJ1-1, with TRBD1 matching over 7 bases. Per the germline V gene, CDR1 is MDHEN and CDR2 is SYDVKM. The CDR3 runs to 14 residues. The CDR3 here is CASSLDRVKTEAFF. As DNA, the CDR3 is TGTGCCAGCAGTTTAGACAGGGTGAAGACTGAAGCTTTCTTT.

The chain carries TRBV5-5 and TRBJ1-3; D call uncertain. The ends were cut back, 2 bases at V and 7 bases at J, with 10 bases in the middle. The germline V gene encodes CDR1 SGHKS and CDR2 YYEKEE (reference sequence). The CDR3 covers 13 residues. This chain's CDR3 is CASSLAGINTIYF. For the CDR3, the DNA is TGTGCCAGCAGCTTAGCAGGCATCAACACCATATATTTT.

V gene TRBV7-2 combines with J gene TRBJ1-1, with unresolved D. The germline V gene encodes CDR1 SGHTA and CDR2 FQGNSA. With 1 base removed from V and 0 bases from J, the gap between germline ends came to 9 bases. This CDR3 region has 15 residues. The CDR3 DNA reads TGTGCCAGCAGCTTAGGGGTTGGGCTGAACACTGAAGCTTTCTTT. Amino acids: CASSLGVGLNTEAFF.

The chain is built from TRBV7-3 and TRBJ2-3, with TRBD2 identical over 9 bases. V shed 5 bases, J shed 4 bases, and the junction held 19 bases outside the gene matches. CDR3 length equals 19 residues. Germline CDR1 reads SGHTA; CDR2 reads FQGTGA. The CDR3 sequence is CASSNLPRGREGPADTQYF. The CDR3, as DNA: TGTGCCAGCAGCAACCTCCCGCGGGGGCGGGAGGGCCCGGCAGATACGCAGTATTTT.

The rearrangement joins TRBV2 to TRBJ2-3; TRBD2 matches at 9 bases. V shed 7 bases and J 4 bases; nucleotides not matched to a gene: 3. The CDR3 consists of 13 residues. Per the germline V gene, CDR1 is SNHLY and CDR2 is FYNNEI. CDR3 nucleotides: TGTGCCAGCAATCAGCGGGGGGCAGATACGCAGTATTTT. Amino acid sequence: CASNQRGADTQYF.

This chain connects TRBV28 to TRBJ2-1; tentative D call: TRBD2 (5 bases). Trimming removed 3 bases at V and 0 bases at J, with 12 bases between. The CDR3 spans 16 residues. Germline CDR1 is MDHEN and CDR2 is SYDVKM. The CDR3 nucleotides are TGTGCCAGCAGTTTTGGTAGCGCCCGCTCCTACAATGAGCAGTTCTTC. This sequence encodes CASSFGSARSYNEQFF.

The J gene is TRBJ1-5, the V gene TRBV2; TRBD1 matches at 8 bases. V shed 6 bases and J 10 bases; nucleotides not matched to a gene: 5. Germline V gives CDR1 SNHLY, CDR2 FYNNEI. The CDR3 has 12 amino acids. The CDR3 DNA is TGTGCCAGCAGGGAGGACAGGGAACCCCAGCATTTT. This sequence encodes CASREDREPQHF.

The CDR3 here is CASSSNSYNEQFF. The CDR3 DNA is TGTGCCAGCAGCTCAAACTCCTACAATGAGCAGTTCTTC. The chain recombines TRBV7-3 with TRBJ2-1, with D hard to call. V shed 4 bases and J shed 0 bases, with 4 bases lying between them. The CDR3 covers 13 residues. Germline CDR1 reads SGHTA; CDR2 reads FQGTGA.

The V gene is TRBV14, the J gene TRBJ1-1; TRBD1 matches at 8 bases. Germline CDR1 SGHDN, CDR2 FVKESK. The trim removed 5 bases at V and 4 bases at J, leaving 15 bases unmatched. The CDR3 is made up of 17 amino acids. The CDR3 DNA reads as TGTGCCAGCAGCATTCGGACAGGGCGGACTATAGTCACTGAAGCTTTCTTT. Translation gives CASSIRTGRTIVTEAFF.